The 19 T cell receptor beta chains presented below share a single source sample, sequenced in a study of blood T cell repertoires in COVID-19. Profiled with immunoSEQ multiplex PCR; TCRdb holds only in-frame clones, not every one. The table lists about 400,000 clones, approximately 87% of them singletons. Sequenced input: PBMCs or T cells enriched from blood (not recorded which). The receptors shown here come from a man aged 35 to 55 in a cohort exposed to, infected with or recovered from COVID-19 (not recorded which).

This clone has only one observation. This chain uses TRBV5-1 with TRBJ2-1; 14 bases align to TRBD2. V dropped 2 bases and J dropped 4; count of bases not matched to a gene: 5. The CDR3 contains 17 residues. CDR1 and CDR2 from the germline V gene are SGHRS and YFSETQ. This CDR3 is CASSFMGLAGVYNEQFF. The CDR3 bases are TGCGCCAGCAGCTTCATGGGACTAGCGGGAGTTTACAATGAGCAGTTCTTC.

V and J are TRBV5-1 and TRBJ2-5, with 8 bases that match TRBD1. This CDR3 is built from 15 residues. Looked up from germline, CDR1 is SGHRS and CDR2 is YFSETQ. After removal of 1 base from V and 5 bases from J, the junction contained 7 bases not matched to a gene. CDR3 region: CASSLLDRDGETQYF. CDR3 DNA sequence: TGCGCCAGCAGCTTGCTGGACAGGGACGGTGAGACCCAGTACTTC.

V gene TRBV13 combines with J gene TRBJ2-7, with 8 bases fitting TRBD2. The V gene end was trimmed by 4 bases and the J gene end by 2 bases; junction bases not matched to a gene: 7. The CDR3 has 15 amino acids. Germline CDR1 reads PRHDT; CDR2 reads FYEKMQ (reference sequence). CDR3: CASSSRGGLTYEQYF. CDR3 coding DNA: TGTGCCAGCAGCTCCCGGGGGGGGCTAACCTACGAGCAGTACTTC.

The chain combines TRBV4-2 with TRBJ2-2; perhaps TRBD2 as D (7 bases). Trimming took 5 bases from V and 5 from J, leaving 15 bases between them. The CDR3 runs 15 residues. Germline assignment: CDR1 LGHNA and CDR2 YNFKEQ. CDR3 amino acids: CASSSQGGGTGELFF. The CDR3 coding sequence is TGTGCCAGCAGCTCCCAAGGGGGGGGAACCGGGGAGCTGTTTTTT.

V is TRBV5-4 and J is TRBJ1-2, with TRBD1 matching over 7 bases. V lost 0 bases to trimming and J lost 0 bases; unmatched junction nucleotides: 5. The CDR3 covers 16 residues. Germline loops: CDR1 SGHNT, CDR2 YYREEE (reference sequence). In DNA, the CDR3 is TGTGCCAGCAGCTTGGGTGGGACAGCAGCTAACTATGGCTACACCTTC. Protein: CASSLGGTAANYGYTF.

Remarks on this clone: Other DNA sequences in the sample encode the same CDR3. The chain has TRBV19 and TRBJ1-1; 8 bases line up with TRBD1. The CDR3 loop spans 13 amino acids. Unmatched junction bases numbered 2, after V lost 5 bases and J lost 3 bases. Germline V gene lookup returns CDR1 LNHDA and CDR2 SQIVND (reference sequence). The CDR3 nucleotides are TGTGCCAGTAGTTTGGACAGGGACACTGAAGCTTTCTTT. Its protein product is CASSLDRDTEAFF.

This chain uses TRBV2 with TRBJ1-1; TRBD1 aligns across 7 bases. This CDR3 has 15 residues. Germline CDR1 and CDR2: SNHLY and FYNNEI. V gave up 6 bases and J gave up 2 bases; unmatched junction bases: 9. In nucleotides, the CDR3 is TGTGCCAGCAGGGGATCGACAGGGTATAACACTGAAGCTTTCTTT. It yields the protein CASRGSTGYNTEAFF.

The chain combines TRBV7-3 with TRBJ2-1, with D uncertain. The V gene's germline CDR1 is SGHTA and CDR2 FQGTGA. V lost 0 bases and J lost 3, with 3 bases in between. The length of the CDR3 is 13 residues. CDR3 amino acids: CASSLTGYNEQFF. The DNA for the CDR3 is TGTGCCAGCAGCTTAACCGGCTACAATGAGCAGTTCTTC.

In regard to this clone: Germline and junction disagree at one end, which may indicate a read error. V usage is TRBV11-2 and J usage is TRBJ2-2; TRBD2 matches 12 bases. CDR1 and CDR2 (germline): SGHAT, FQNNGV. The CDR3 is 23 residues long. The CDR3 DNA reads as TGTGCCCGCAGTTCATTCCGCTGGACAGGGGGGACTAGCGGGCGAAAGAACACCGGGGAGCTGTTTTTT. This codes for CARSSFRWTGGTSGRKNTGELFF.

The chain employs TRBV12-3 or TRBV12-4 and TRBJ1-6; no firm D call. CDR3 length equals 13 residues. V dropped 3 bases and J dropped 5 bases, with 5 bases sitting between them. This chain's CDR3 is CASSFRDNSPLHF. The CDR3 DNA is TGTGCCAGCAGTTTCCGGGATAATTCACCCCTCCACTTT.

In the case of this clone: The same CDR3 arises from other DNA sequences in this sample as well. CDR3 coding DNA: TGTGCCATCAGTGGTGGCCAGGGGGCCTACGAGCAGTACTTC. Amino acid sequence: CAISGGQGAYEQYF. This rearrangement joins TRBV10-3 to TRBJ2-7, with TRBD1 matching over 7 bases. Germline CDR1 is ENHRY and CDR2 is SYGVKD. With 4 bases clipped from V and 2 bases from J, the junction kept 5 bases outside the gene matches. The CDR3 totals 14 residues.

This rearrangement joins TRBV24-1 to TRBJ2-2; 9 bases map to TRBD1. V lost 8 bases, J lost 5 bases, and 5 bases stayed unmatched. Germline CDR1 is KGHDR and CDR2 is SFDVKD. There are 14 residues in the CDR3. The DNA for the CDR3 is TGTGCCACCACTCCGACAGGGGGAACCGGGGAGCTGTTTTTT. This encodes CATTPTGGTGELFF.

This clone was detected only a few times. This chain joins TRBV19 and TRBJ2-2, with 7 bases that match TRBD2. CDR3 length equals 15 residues. V dropped 5 bases and J dropped 1; count of bases not matched to a gene: 4. Germline V lookup: CDR1 LNHDA, CDR2 SQIVND (reference sequence). The CDR3 sequence: CASSGLAENTGELFF. CDR3 in DNA: TGTGCCAGTAGTGGGCTAGCGGAGAACACCGGGGAGCTGTTTTTT.

V is TRBV27 and J is TRBJ1-4; D uncertain. The germline V gene has CDR1 MNHEY and CDR2 SMNVEV (reference sequence). This CDR3 has 17 residues. V lost 3 bases and J 0 bases, leaving 14 bases between the germline ends. The CDR3 sequence: CASSFGRNYATNEKLFF. As DNA, the CDR3 is TGTGCCAGCAGTTTCGGCAGGAATTATGCAACTAATGAAAAACTGTTTTTT.

This clone was detected once. This chain uses TRBV2 with TRBJ2-7; 9 bases line up with TRBD1. Germline V CDR1 and CDR2: SNHLY, FYNNEI. The CDR3 loop spans 15 amino acids. J gave up 6 bases and V 6 bases, and 12 bases lay outside the gene matches. This CDR3 reads CASRPQGADNGEQYF. CDR3 coding DNA: TGTGCCAGCAGGCCACAGGGGGCCGATAATGGCGAGCAGTACTTC.

Here the CDR3 DNA reads TGTGCCAGCAGCGTAGGGTCTGGGGCTGAAAAACTGTTTTTT. It translates to CASSVGSGAEKLFF. The J gene is TRBJ1-4, the V gene TRBV9; tentative D call: TRBD1 (5 bases). The V end lost 0 bases, the J end lost 7 bases, and 10 bases lay between the germline ends. CDR3 length: 14 amino acids. Germline CDR1 and CDR2: SGDLS and YYNGEE.

V and J are TRBV9 and TRBJ1-3, with D uncertain. V was pared by 0 bases and J by 4 bases, with 5 bases between. This CDR3 is 13 amino acids long. The germline V gene encodes CDR1 SGDLS and CDR2 YYNGEE. The CDR3 loop reads CASSVGPGNTIYF. For the CDR3, the DNA is TGTGCCAGCAGCGTAGGGCCAGGAAACACCATATATTTT.

This sequence joins TRBV3-1 (or the pseudogene TRBV3-2) and TRBJ2-7, with D hard to call. V was pared by 1 base and J by 3 bases, with 13 bases between. The V gene's germline CDR1 is LGHDT and CDR2 YNNKEL (reference sequence). The CDR3 covers 15 residues. The CDR3 coding sequence is TGTGCCAGCAGCCAAGCAGCCGGGTCCTTCTACGAGCAGTACTTC. It translates to CASSQAAGSFYEQYF.

The gene calls are TRBV9 and TRBJ1-2; D call uncertain. CDR3 size: 14 residues. Germline loops: CDR1 SGDLS, CDR2 YYNGEE. V was trimmed by 0 bases and J by 0 bases, leaving 6 bases between them. CDR3 nucleotides: TGTGCCAGCAGCGTAGTGGTAGCTAACTATGGCTACACCTTC. Residues: CASSVVVANYGYTF.